Reported below is one T cell receptor beta chain. Its antigen has not been determined. The input lacks base qualities; no much larger clone sits a single base away. This specimen comes from a study of cytomegalovirus exposure and HLA in healthy donors (dated by TCRdb to about 2017). Describing the broader study: According to a later analysis, one platform produced both the 120 validation repertoires and the 700 or so repertoires of the first cohort. The study aimed to test whether cataloging public T cell receptors could reveal signatures of past pathogen exposure. A separate validation cohort of about 110 different subjects was used in addition to the 666-subject first cohort. High-throughput TCR immunosequencing, statistical association of individual TCRs with disease status, and machine learning were combined to predict cytomegalovirus infection status.

The method behind the library was the immunoSEQ multiplex PCR assay. The published analysis was carried out like this. A statistical classification framework was developed to diagnose cytomegalovirus status using the catalog of TCR beta chain sequences. What TCRdb holds here is the immuneACCESS table cut down to in-frame rearrangements. Part of the clones is not present; checked against another copy, under half of the missing clones reflect an unresolved V gene, and the others are unexplained. Clonal size and the V and J genes are those of that table, whereas D and trimming came from the DNA. Counted in this sample were 220,000 or so clones; just over 90% of them appeared once. Around 1.1% of the sample lies in the top ten. Separate from the approximately 670-subject first cohort, the validation cohort of roughly 110 subjects was the group to which the donors belonged. On the study overall, not on this receptor specifically: Most TCR sequences were observed very rarely across donors, whereas some public TCRs were present in many individuals. The classifier was reported to diagnose cytomegalovirus status with high specificity and sensitivity in both the original cohort and the validation cohort. A later analysis lacked HLA typing for the validation cohort, so it scored co-occurrence in that cohort across all 110 or so repertoires. In vitro tests confirmed that a few of the cytomegalovirus-associated TCR beta chains recognize cytomegalovirus antigens. The authors suggested that the approach could potentially be generalized to other disease states and immunological phenotypes. The study listed approximately 160 TCR beta chains as associated with cytomegalovirus. A later analysis found that TCRs clustered in the first cohort also tended to co-occur in the 120 or so validation repertoires, with approximately 93% of cluster scores above 0.

The CDR3 holds 14 amino acids from the cysteine to the phenylalanine. Only CDR3 DNA remains: 42 bases, in frame from the first base. For CDR1 and CDR2, the germline V gene lists MNHEY and SVGAGI. Clipping removes 3 bases from V and 0 bases from J, with 2 as the unmatched junction base count. Material for sequencing was PBMCs. This receptor was taken from a woman under 30 in good health and CMV-seronegative. The rearranged segments are TRBV6-5 and TRBJ2-7; the central 7 bases match TRBD1. The CDR3 loop reads CASSYGQASYEQYF. The sequenced DNA is TGTGCCAGCAGTTATGGACAGGCCTCCTACGAGCAGTACTTC.